The 7 T cell receptor beta chains in this list originate from one sample, sequenced in a study of CD8+ T cells in alopecia areata. RNA was extracted and reverse transcribed into cDNA as the sequencing template. Clones were sequenced by immunoSEQ multiplex PCR, and TCRdb holds only the in-frame ones, with some missing. Counted here are about 180,000 clones, 63% occurring once; the ten biggest clones make up about 1.7%. This material consisted of CD4+ T cells sorted from blood, taken at week 0. The receptors stem from a human donor with alopecia areata.

As for this clone: Other nucleotide sequences in the sample specify the same CDR3. The V and J genes are TRBV30 and TRBJ1-2; the D is unclear. The CDR3 consists of 13 residues. Between the trimmed V and J ends, which lost 0 bases and 2 bases, there was a span of 7 bases. Germline lookup yields CDR1 GTSNPN and CDR2 SVGIG (reference sequence). The CDR3 sequence is CAWSVQANYGYTF. The CDR3 DNA sequence: TGTGCCTGGAGTGTTCAAGCGAACTATGGCTACACCTTC.

About this clone itself: The sample has other DNA sequences that encode this CDR3 too. The V call is TRBV27, the J call TRBJ1-1; D unresolved. Germline CDR1 is MNHEY and CDR2 is SMNVEV (reference sequence). The germline V and J ends were trimmed by 2 bases and 1 base, with 8 bases remaining between them. This CDR3 is built from 14 residues. The CDR3 protein is CASSLGQTNTEAFF. As DNA, the CDR3 is TGTGCCAGCAGTTTAGGGCAGACGAACACTGAAGCTTTCTTT.

V usage is TRBV27 and J usage is TRBJ1-1, with D possibly matching TRBD1 (5 bases). The CDR3 spans 15 residues. Germline CDR1 is MNHEY and CDR2 is SMNVEV (reference sequence). Trimming cost V 2 bases and J 2 bases, with 12 bases left between them. CDR3 sequence reads: CASSLNNRRNTEAFF. The CDR3 DNA reads TGTGCCAGCAGTTTAAATAACAGGCGAAACACTGAAGCTTTCTTT.

The chain has TRBV2 and TRBJ2-7; D is unclear. V shed 7 bases and J shed 0 bases, with 7 bases lying between them. Germline loops: CDR1 SNHLY, CDR2 FYNNEI. The CDR3 runs to 12 residues. CDR3 residues: CASTAISYEQYF. The CDR3 bases are TGTGCCAGCACCGCGATCTCCTACGAGCAGTACTTC.

Details on this clone: Just one base apart from a much larger clone, this may be a read error. This specimen includes other DNA sequences encoding the same CDR3. The chain joins TRBV10-3 to TRBJ2-2; D is unresolved. V dropped 0 bases and J dropped 7 bases, with 3 bases sitting between them. The CDR3 contains 12 residues. Germline CDR1 and CDR2: ENHRY and SYGVKD. The CDR3 region is CAISESSGELFF. CDR3 sequence (DNA): TGTGCCATCAGTGAGTCGAGCGGGGAGCTGTTTTTT.

CDR3 nucleotides: TGCAGCGTTACAGGGGGCGGCGGCTACACCTTC. As protein: CSVTGGGGYTF. This chain connects TRBV29-1 to TRBJ1-2; 9 positions agree with TRBD1. This CDR3 comprises 11 residues. The ends lost 5 bases at V and 8 bases at J; junction bases unmatched: 3. Per the germline V gene, CDR1 is SQVTM and CDR2 is ANQGSEA.

The chain links TRBV7-2 to TRBJ2-4; possible D gene TRBD1, 6 bases. V dropped 4 bases and J dropped 8 bases, with 15 bases sitting between them. Looked up from germline, CDR1 is SGHTA and CDR2 is FQGNSA. The CDR3 extends over 14 amino acids. Here the CDR3 DNA reads TGTGCCAGCAGCTCACAGGGACCTGGGTACATTCAGTACTTC. It yields the protein CASSSQGPGYIQYF.